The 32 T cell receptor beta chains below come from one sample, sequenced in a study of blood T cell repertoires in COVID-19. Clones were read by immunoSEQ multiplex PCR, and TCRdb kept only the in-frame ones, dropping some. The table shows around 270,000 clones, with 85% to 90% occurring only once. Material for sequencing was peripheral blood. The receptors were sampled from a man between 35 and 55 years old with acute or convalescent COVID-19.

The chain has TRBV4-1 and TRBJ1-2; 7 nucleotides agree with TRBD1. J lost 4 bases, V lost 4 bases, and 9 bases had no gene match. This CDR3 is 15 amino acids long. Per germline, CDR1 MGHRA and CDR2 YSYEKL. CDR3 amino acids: CASSPPEDRAYGYTF. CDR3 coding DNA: TGCGCCAGCAGCCCACCTGAAGACAGGGCCTATGGCTACACCTTC.

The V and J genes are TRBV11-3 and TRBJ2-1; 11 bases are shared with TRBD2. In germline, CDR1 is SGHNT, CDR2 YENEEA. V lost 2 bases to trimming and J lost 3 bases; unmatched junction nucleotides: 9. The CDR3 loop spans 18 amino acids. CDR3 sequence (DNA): TGTGCCAGCAGCTTACGTAGCGGGGGGGCCGCCGACTACAATGAGCAGTTCTTC. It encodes CASSLRSGGAADYNEQFF.

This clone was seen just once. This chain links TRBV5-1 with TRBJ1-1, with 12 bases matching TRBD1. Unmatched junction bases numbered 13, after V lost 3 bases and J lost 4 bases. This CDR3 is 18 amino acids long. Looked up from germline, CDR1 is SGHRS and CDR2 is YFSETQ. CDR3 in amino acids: CASSSLLGQGAMSTEAFF. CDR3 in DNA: TGCGCCAGCAGCTCACTCCTGGGACAGGGGGCAATGAGCACTGAAGCTTTCTTT.

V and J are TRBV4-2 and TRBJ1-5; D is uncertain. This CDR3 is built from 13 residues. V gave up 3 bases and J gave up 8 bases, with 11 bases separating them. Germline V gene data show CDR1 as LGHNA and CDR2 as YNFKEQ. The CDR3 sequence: CASSQGRREPQHF. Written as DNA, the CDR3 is TGTGCCAGCAGCCAGGGAAGGAGGGAGCCCCAGCATTTT.

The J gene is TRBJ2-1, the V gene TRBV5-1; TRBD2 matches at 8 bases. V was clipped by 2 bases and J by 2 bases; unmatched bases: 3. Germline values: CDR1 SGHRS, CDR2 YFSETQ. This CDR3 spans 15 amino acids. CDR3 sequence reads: CASSLAGVTYNEQFF. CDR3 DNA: TGCGCCAGCAGCTTAGCGGGGGTTACCTACAATGAGCAGTTCTTC.

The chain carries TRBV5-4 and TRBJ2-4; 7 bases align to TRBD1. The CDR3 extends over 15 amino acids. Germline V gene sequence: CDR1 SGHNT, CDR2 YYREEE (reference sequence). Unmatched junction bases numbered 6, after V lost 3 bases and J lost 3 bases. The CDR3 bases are TGTGCCAGCAGCTCTTCGACAGGGAGCAAAAACATTCAGTACTTC. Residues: CASSSSTGSKNIQYF.

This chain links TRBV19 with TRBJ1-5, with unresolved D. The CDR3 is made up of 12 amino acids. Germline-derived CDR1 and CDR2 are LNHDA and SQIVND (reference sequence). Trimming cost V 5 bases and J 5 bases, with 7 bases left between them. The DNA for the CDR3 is TGTGCCAGTAGTCCCCCTTATCAGCCCCAGCATTTT. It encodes CASSPPYQPQHF.

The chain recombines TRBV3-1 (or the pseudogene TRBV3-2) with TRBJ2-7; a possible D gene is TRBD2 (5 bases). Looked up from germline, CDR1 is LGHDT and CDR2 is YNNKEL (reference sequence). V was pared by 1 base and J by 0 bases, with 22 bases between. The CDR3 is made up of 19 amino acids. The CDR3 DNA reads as TGTGCCAGCAGCCAAGGACCGAATAAGGACGGGGTTAGCTCCTACGAGCAGTACTTC. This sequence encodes CASSQGPNKDGVSSYEQYF.

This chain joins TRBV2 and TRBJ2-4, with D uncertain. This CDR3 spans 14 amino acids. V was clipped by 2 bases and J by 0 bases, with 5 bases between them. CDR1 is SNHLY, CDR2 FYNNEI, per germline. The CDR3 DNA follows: TGTGCCAGCAGTGAACCTCTAGCCAAAAACATTCAGTACTTC. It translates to CASSEPLAKNIQYF.

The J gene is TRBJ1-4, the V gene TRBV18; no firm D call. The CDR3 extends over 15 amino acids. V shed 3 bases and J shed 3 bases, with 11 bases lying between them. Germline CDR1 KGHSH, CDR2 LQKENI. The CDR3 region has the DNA TGTGCCAGCTCACCTTCCGCGGTCCCTAATGAAAAACTGTTTTTT. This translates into CASSPSAVPNEKLFF.

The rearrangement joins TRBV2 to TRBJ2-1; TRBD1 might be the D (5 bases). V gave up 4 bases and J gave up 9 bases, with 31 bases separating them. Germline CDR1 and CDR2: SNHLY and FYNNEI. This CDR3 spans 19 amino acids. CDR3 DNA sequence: TGTGCCAGCAGTGGTATAACGGCCAGGGCCGTCGGTTTTTGGGGTGAGCAGTTCTTC. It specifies CASSGITARAVGFWGEQFF. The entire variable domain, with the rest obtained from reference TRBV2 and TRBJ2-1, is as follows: EPEVTQTPSHQVTQMGQEVILRCVPISNHLYFYWYRQILGQKVEFLVSFYNNEISEKSEIFDDQFSVERPDGSNFTLKIRSTKLEDSAMYFCASSGITARAVGFWGEQFFGPGTRLTVL.

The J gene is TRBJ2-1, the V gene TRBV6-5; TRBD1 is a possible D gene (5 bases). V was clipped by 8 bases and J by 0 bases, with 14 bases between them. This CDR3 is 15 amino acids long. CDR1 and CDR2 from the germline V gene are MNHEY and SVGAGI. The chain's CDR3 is CASGPQGSSYNEQFF. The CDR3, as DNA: TGTGCCAGCGGCCCCCAGGGTAGCTCCTACAATGAGCAGTTCTTC.

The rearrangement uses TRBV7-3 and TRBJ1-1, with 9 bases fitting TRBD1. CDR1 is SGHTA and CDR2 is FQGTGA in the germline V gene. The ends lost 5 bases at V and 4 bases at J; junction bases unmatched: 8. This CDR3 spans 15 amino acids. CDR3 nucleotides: TGTGCCAGCAGCCCCAGGGGACAGGGTTTCACTGAAGCTTTCTTT. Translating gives CASSPRGQGFTEAFF.

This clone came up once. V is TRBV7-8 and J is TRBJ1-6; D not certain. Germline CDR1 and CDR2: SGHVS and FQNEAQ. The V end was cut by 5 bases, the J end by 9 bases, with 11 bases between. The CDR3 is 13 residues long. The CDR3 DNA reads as TGTGCCAGCAGCCTACAGTTAGGTTCACCCCTCCACTTT. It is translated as CASSLQLGSPLHF.

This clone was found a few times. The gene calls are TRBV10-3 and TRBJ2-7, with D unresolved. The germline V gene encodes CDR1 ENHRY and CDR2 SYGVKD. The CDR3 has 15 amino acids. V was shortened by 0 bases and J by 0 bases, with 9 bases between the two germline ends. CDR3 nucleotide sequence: TGTGCCATCAGTGAGTCCCAGGCCCTCTCCTACGAGCAGTACTTC. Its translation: CAISESQALSYEQYF.

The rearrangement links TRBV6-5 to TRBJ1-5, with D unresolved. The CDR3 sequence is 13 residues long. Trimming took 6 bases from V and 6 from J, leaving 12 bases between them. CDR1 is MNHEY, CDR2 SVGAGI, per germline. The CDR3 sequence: CASSLPAGQPQHF. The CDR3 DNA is TGTGCCAGCAGCTTACCCGCCGGTCAGCCCCAGCATTTT.

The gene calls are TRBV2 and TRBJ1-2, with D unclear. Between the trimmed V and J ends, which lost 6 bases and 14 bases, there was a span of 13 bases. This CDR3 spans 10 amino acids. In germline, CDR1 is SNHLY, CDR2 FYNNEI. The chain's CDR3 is CASRRVLGTF. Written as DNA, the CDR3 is TGTGCCAGCAGGAGGGTTTTGGGGACCTTC.

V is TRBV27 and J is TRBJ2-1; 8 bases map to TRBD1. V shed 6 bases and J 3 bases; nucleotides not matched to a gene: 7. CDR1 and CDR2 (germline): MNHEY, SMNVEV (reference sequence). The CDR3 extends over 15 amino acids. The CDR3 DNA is TGTGCCAGCAGCACCGGGACAGGATTCTACAATGAGCAGTTCTTC. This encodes CASSTGTGFYNEQFF.

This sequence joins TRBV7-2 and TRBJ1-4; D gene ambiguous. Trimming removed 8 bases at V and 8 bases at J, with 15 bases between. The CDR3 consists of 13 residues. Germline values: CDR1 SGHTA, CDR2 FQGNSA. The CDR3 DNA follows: TGTGCCAGCGGCCCAACCCGAGGCGAAAAACTGTTTTTT. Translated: CASGPTRGEKLFF.

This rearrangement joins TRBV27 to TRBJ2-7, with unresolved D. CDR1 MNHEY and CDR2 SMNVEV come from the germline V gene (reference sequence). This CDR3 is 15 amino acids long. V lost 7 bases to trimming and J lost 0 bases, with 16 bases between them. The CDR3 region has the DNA TGTGCCAGCAACTCTTGGGCATCCAGCTCCTACGAGCAGTACTTC. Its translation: CASNSWASSSYEQYF.

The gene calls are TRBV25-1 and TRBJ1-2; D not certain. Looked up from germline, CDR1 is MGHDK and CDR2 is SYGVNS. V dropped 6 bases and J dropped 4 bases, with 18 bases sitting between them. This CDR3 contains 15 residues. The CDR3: CASSVTLTEPYGYTF. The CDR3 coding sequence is TGTGCCAGCAGCGTGACCCTCACGGAGCCCTATGGCTACACCTTC.

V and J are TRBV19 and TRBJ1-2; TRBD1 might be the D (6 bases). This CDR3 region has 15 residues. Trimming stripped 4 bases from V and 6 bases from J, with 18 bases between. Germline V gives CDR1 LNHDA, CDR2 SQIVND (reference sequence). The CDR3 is CASSTLHRAPDGYTF. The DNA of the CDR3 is TGTGCCAGTAGTACGCTACACAGGGCCCCGGATGGCTACACCTTC. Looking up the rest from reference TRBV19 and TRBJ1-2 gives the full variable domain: DGGITQSPKYLFRKEGQNVTLSCEQNLNHDAMYWYRQDPGQGLRLIYYSQIVNDFQKGDIAEGYSVSREKKESFPLTVTSAQKNPTAFYLCASSTLHRAPDGYTFGSGTRLTVV.

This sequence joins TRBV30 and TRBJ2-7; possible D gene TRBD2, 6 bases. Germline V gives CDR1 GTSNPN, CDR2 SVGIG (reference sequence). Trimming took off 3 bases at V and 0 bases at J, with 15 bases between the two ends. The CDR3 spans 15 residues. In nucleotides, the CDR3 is TGTGCCTGGAGAATTAGTGGAGGGAACTCCTACGAGCAGTACTTC. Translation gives CAWRISGGNSYEQYF.

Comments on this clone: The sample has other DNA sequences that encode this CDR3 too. CDR3 sequence reads: CAGQGNTEAFF. The CDR3 DNA is TGTGCGGGGCAGGGGAACACTGAAGCTTTCTTT. The genes are TRBV30 and TRBJ1-1, with D tentatively TRBD1 (5 bases). CDR1 GTSNPN and CDR2 SVGIG come from the germline V gene (reference sequence). The CDR3 is 11 amino acids.

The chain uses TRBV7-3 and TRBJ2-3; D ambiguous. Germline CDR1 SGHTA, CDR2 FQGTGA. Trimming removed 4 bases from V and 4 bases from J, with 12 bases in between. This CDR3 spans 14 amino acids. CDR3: CASSSRRSSDTQYF. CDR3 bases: TGTGCCAGCAGCTCCCGCCGGAGCTCAGATACGCAGTATTTT.

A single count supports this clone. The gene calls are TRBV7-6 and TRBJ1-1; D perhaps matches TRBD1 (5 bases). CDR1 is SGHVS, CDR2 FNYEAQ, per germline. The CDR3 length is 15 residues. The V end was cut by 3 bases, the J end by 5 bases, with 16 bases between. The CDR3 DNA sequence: TGTGCCAGCAGCTTTTCAACACCAGGGTGGACTGAAGCTTTCTTT. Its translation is CASSFSTPGWTEAFF. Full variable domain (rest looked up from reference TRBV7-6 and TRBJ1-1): GAGVSQSPRYKVTKRGQDVALRCDPISGHVSLYWYRQALGQGPEFLTYFNYEAQQDKSGLPNDRFSAERPEGSISTLTIQRTEQRDSAMYRCASSFSTPGWTEAFFGQGTRLTVV.

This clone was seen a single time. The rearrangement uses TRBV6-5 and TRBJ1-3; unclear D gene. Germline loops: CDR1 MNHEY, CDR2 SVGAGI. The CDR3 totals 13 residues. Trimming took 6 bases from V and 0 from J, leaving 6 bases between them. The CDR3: CASRRFSGNTIYF. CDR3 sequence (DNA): TGTGCCAGCAGGCGGTTCTCTGGAAACACCATATATTTT.

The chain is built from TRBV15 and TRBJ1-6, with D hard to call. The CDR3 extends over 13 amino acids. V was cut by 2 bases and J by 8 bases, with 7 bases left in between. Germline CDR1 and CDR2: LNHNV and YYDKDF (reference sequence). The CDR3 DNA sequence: TGTGCCACCAGCAGAAAGAGTTATTCACCCCTCCACTTT. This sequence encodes CATSRKSYSPLHF.

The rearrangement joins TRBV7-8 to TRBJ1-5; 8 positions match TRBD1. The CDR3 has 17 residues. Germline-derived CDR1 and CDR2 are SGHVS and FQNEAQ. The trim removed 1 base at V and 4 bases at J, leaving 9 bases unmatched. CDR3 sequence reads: CASSLGVLRTGNQPQHF. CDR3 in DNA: TGTGCCAGCAGCTTAGGGGTTCTGCGGACAGGGAATCAGCCCCAGCATTTT.

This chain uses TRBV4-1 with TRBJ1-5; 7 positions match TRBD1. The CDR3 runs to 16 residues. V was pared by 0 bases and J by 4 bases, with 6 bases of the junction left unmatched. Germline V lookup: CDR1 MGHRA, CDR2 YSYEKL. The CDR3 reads CASSQEWTGVNQPQHF. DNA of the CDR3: TGCGCCAGCAGCCAAGAATGGACAGGCGTAAATCAGCCCCAGCATTTT.

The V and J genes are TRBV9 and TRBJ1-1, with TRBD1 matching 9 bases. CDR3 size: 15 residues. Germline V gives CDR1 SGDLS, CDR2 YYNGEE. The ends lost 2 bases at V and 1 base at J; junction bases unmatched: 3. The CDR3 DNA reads TGTGCCAGCAGCGTCCCGGGACAGGGGAACACTGAAGCTTTCTTT. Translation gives CASSVPGQGNTEAFF.

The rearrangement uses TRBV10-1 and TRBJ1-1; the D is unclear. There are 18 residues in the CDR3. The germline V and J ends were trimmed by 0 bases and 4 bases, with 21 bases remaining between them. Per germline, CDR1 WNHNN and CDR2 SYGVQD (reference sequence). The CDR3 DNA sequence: TGCGCCAGCAGTGAGTCGGGCCTCGTAGAAGTCGGTAGCACTGAAGCTTTCTTT. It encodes CASSESGLVEVGSTEAFF.